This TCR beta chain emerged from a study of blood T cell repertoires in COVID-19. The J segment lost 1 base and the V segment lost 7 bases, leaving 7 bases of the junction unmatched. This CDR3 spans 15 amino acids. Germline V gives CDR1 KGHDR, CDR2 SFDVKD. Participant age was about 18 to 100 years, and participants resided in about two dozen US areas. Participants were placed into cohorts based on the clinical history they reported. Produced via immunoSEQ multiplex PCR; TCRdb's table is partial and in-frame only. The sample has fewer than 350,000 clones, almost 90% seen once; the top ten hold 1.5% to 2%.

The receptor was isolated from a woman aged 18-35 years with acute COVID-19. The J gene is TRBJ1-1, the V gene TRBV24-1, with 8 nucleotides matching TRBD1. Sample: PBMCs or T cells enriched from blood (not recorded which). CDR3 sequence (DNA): TGTGCCACCAGGTCCGGGACAGGACCGAACACTGAAGCTTTCTTT. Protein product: CATRSGTGPNTEAFF.